Included here is one T cell receptor beta chain sequence, with context. Its target is not known. These data belong to a study of CD8 T cells in ankylosing spondylitis. The germline V gene has CDR1 MGHRA and CDR2 YSYEKL. The CDR3 runs 14 residues. V gave up 3 bases and J gave up 8 bases; unmatched junction bases: 9. Study observations and caveats: Some motif variants were previously reported in reactive arthritis synovial fluid and blood. Ankylosing spondylitis blood appeared to be characterized by a TCR beta motif of about 8 highly homologous variants. Significant enrichment of disease-linked clones was reported in matched ankylosing spondylitis synovial fluid.

Making use of molecular barcodes, quantitative 5'-RACE generated TCR beta libraries. Via MiXCR, TCRdb re-called the 5' RACE reads, giving one row per CDR3 protein. Of a few hundred thousand distinct CDR3 sequences in the sample, roughly 10% were seen once. The rearrangement joins TRBV4-1 to TRBJ1-2; 7 bases map to TRBD1. This TCR derives from a male donor with ankylosing spondylitis or in good health (not recorded which). Material for sequencing was blood, either unsorted or a sorted T cell fraction (not recorded which). The CDR3 here is CASSHPGQGDGYTF. DNA for the CDR3: TGCGCCAGCAGCCACCCCGGGCAGGGGGACGGCTACACCTTC.